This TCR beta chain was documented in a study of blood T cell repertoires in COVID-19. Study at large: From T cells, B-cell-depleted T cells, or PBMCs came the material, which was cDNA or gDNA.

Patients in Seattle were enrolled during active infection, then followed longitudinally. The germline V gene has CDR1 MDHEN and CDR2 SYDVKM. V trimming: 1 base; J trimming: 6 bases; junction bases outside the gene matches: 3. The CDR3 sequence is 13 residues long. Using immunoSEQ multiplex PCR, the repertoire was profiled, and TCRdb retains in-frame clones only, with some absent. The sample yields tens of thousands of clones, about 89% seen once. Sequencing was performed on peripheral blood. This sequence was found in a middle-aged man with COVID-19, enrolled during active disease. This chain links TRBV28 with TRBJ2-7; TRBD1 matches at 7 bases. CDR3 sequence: CASSLFGTVEQYF. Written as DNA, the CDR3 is TGTGCCAGCAGTTTATTCGGGACAGTCGAGCAGTACTTC. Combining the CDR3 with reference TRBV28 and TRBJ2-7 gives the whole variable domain DVKVTQSSRYLVKRTGEKVFLECVQDMDHENMFWYRQDPGLGLRLIYFSYDVKMKEKGDIPEGYSVSREKKERFSLILESASTNQTSMYLCASSLFGTVEQYFGPGTRLTVT.